The clone carrying this T cell receptor beta chain showed up just once. The entry originates in a study of blood T cell repertoires in COVID-19. Here immunoSEQ multiplex PCR was the method, and the copy in TCRdb shows in-frame clones only, minus some. The sample lists around 190,000 clones, 65% to 90% occurring once. CDR1 is LGHDT and CDR2 is YNNKEL in the germline V gene (reference sequence). Trimming removed 4 bases from V and 0 bases from J, with 10 bases in between. The CDR3 totals 15 residues. Sequenced sample: peripheral blood. The clonotype originates from a human donor in a cohort sampled during active COVID-19. The chain recombines TRBV3-1 (or the pseudogene TRBV3-2) with TRBJ1-3; D call uncertain. CDR3 protein: CASSPAMISGNTIYF. The CDR3, as DNA: TGTGCCAGCAGCCCCGCGATGATCTCTGGAAACACCATATATTTT.